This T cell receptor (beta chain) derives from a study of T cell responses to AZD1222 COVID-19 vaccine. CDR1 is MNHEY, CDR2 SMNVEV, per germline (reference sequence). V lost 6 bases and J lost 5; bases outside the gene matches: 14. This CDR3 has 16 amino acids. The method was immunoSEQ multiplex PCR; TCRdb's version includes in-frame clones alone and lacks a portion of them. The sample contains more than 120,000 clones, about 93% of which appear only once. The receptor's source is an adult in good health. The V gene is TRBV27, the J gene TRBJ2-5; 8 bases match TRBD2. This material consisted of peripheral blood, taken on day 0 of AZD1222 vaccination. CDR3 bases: TGTGCCAGCAGGCAAATATCGTCGGGGGGGGTCGAGACCCAGTACTTC. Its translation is CASRQISSGGVETQYF.